A selection of T cell receptor beta chains follows, all from one sample in a study of blood T cell repertoires in COVID-19. Generated by immunoSEQ multiplex PCR, the TCRdb table keeps only in-frame clones and is missing some. The table has about 170,000 clones, approximately 85% seen once. The sample consisted of peripheral blood. These TCRs come from a man aged 55 to 70 who had recovered from COVID-19. CDR3s include the opening cysteine and the closing phenylalanine or tryptophan. A D gene is named only where the DNA matches it firmly. Some rows mark clone size as missing; the rest say once, few, many or name a class of expanded clone.

CDR3 protein: CASSVDRGGEQYF
CDR3 DNA: TGTGCCAGCAGCGTGGACAGGGGAGGCGAGCAGTACTTC
D gene: TRBD1
clone size: .
V gene: TRBV7-3
J gene: TRBJ2-7

CDR3 protein: CASIPDRTNPGYTF
CDR3 DNA: TGTGCCAGCATTCCGGACAGGACAAACCCCGGCTACACCTTC
D gene: TRBD1
clone size: .
V gene: TRBV2
J gene: TRBJ1-2

CDR3 protein: CASSLTERNSPLHF
CDR3 DNA: TGTGCCAGCAGCTTAACAGAGAGAAATTCACCCCTCCACTTT
D gene: .
clone size: .
V gene: TRBV11-2
J gene: TRBJ1-6

CDR3 protein: CASSLDRGIGTQYF
CDR3 DNA: TGTGCCAGCAGTTTGGACAGGGGAATTGGGACCCAGTACTTC
D gene: TRBD1
clone size: .
V gene: TRBV2
J gene: TRBJ2-5

CDR3 protein: CASSFEGVGQPQHF
CDR3 DNA: TGTGCCAGCAGTTTCGAGGGGGTTGGTCAGCCCCAGCATTTT
D gene: .
clone size: .
V gene: TRBV6-5
J gene: TRBJ1-5

CDR3 protein: CASSRGTNYGYTF
CDR3 DNA: TGTGCCAGCAGTCGGGGGACCAACTATGGCTACACCTTC
D gene: .
clone size: medium-sized
V gene: TRBV25-1
J gene: TRBJ1-2

CDR3 protein: CASSIDSRWTEAFF
CDR3 DNA: TGTGCCAGCAGTATTGACAGCAGATGGACTGAAGCTTTCTTT
D gene: .
clone size: .
V gene: TRBV6-5
J gene: TRBJ1-1

CDR3 protein: CASSSYQETQYF
CDR3 DNA: TGCGCCAGCAGCTCGTACCAAGAGACCCAGTACTTC
D gene: .
clone size: .
V gene: TRBV5-1
J gene: TRBJ2-5

CDR3 protein: CAISESGGTSTDTQYF
CDR3 DNA: TGTGCCATCAGTGAGTCGGGCGGGACCAGCACAGATACGCAGTATTTT
D gene: .
clone size: .
V gene: TRBV10-3
J gene: TRBJ2-3

CDR3 protein: CASSRVQGAPGEKLFF
CDR3 DNA: TGTGCCAGCAGCCGCGTACAGGGGGCCCCTGGAGAAAAACTGTTTTTT
D gene: TRBD1
clone size: .
V gene: TRBV4-2
J gene: TRBJ1-4

CDR3 protein: CASSVGQTMTYEQYF
CDR3 DNA: TGTGCCAGCAGCGTAGGACAGACCATGACTTACGAGCAGTACTTC
D gene: .
clone size: .
V gene: TRBV9
J gene: TRBJ2-7

CDR3 protein: CASSSRITGSGNTIYF
CDR3 DNA: TGTGCCAGCAGCAGTCGAATTACAGGTTCTGGAAACACCATATATTTT
D gene: .
clone size: .
V gene: TRBV11-2
J gene: TRBJ1-3

CDR3 protein: CASSRRGASNEQFF
CDR3 DNA: TGTGCCAGCAGTCGACGGGGGGCCTCCAATGAGCAGTTCTTC
D gene: .
clone size: .
V gene: TRBV6-5
J gene: TRBJ2-1

CDR3 protein: CASRAQGALSGNTIYF
CDR3 DNA: TGTGCCAGTAGAGCTCAGGGGGCCCTCTCTGGAAACACCATATATTTT
D gene: TRBD1
clone size: few
V gene: TRBV19
J gene: TRBJ1-3

CDR3 protein: CASSQDRVVPEQYF
CDR3 DNA: TGTGCCAGCAGCCAGGACAGGGTTGTTCCCGAGCAGTACTTC
D gene: TRBD1
clone size: .
V gene: TRBV5-6
J gene: TRBJ2-7

CDR3 protein: CASSVIGTSTDTQYF
CDR3 DNA: TGTGCCAGCAGTGTTATCGGTACTAGCACAGATACGCAGTATTTT
D gene: .
clone size: .
V gene: TRBV2
J gene: TRBJ2-3

CDR3 protein: CASTLNRNRVNTEAFF
CDR3 DNA: TGTGCCAGCACCCTCAACCGAAACAGGGTGAACACTGAAGCTTTCTTT
D gene: .
clone size: .
V gene: TRBV7-8
J gene: TRBJ1-1

CDR3 protein: CASSGTVSTDTQYF
CDR3 DNA: TGTGCCAGCAGCGGGACAGTAAGCACAGATACGCAGTATTTT
D gene: TRBD1
clone size: .
V gene: TRBV5-4
J gene: TRBJ2-3

CDR3 protein: CASSLLGTVSYNEQFF
CDR3 DNA: TGCGCCAGCAGCTTGCTAGGGACAGTCTCCTACAATGAGCAGTTCTTC
D gene: TRBD1
clone size: once
V gene: TRBV5-1
J gene: TRBJ2-1

CDR3 protein: CASSGGESPLHF
CDR3 DNA: TGTGCCAGCAGCGGAGGGGAATCACCCCTCCACTTT
D gene: .
clone size: .
V gene: TRBV3-1/TRBV3-2
J gene: TRBJ1-6

CDR3 protein: CASSNARQVPGYGYTF
CDR3 DNA: TGCGCCAGCAGTAATGCGCGCCAGGTACCAGGCTATGGCTACACCTTC
D gene: .
clone size: once
V gene: TRBV5-1
J gene: TRBJ1-2

CDR3 protein: CASSLGQGRAGELFF
CDR3 DNA: TGTGCCAGCAGCCTTGGACAGGGGCGGGCCGGGGAGCTGTTTTTT
D gene: TRBD1
clone size: .
V gene: TRBV7-6
J gene: TRBJ2-2

CDR3 protein: CASSLGGYNTEAFF
CDR3 DNA: TGTGCCAGCAGCTTAGGAGGGTACAACACTGAAGCTTTCTTT
D gene: .
clone size: once
V gene: TRBV7-9
J gene: TRBJ1-1

CDR3 protein: CASSRGLGTDTQYF
CDR3 DNA: TGTGCCAGCAGCCGAGGACTAGGGACAGATACGCAGTATTTT
D gene: TRBD2
clone size: .
V gene: TRBV6-5
J gene: TRBJ2-3

CDR3 protein: CASTETGYEQYF
CDR3 DNA: TGTGCCAGCACCGAGACAGGGTACGAGCAGTACTTC
D gene: TRBD1
clone size: many
V gene: TRBV7-9
J gene: TRBJ2-7

CDR3 protein: CASSYQANSPLHF
CDR3 DNA: TGTGCCAGCAGTTACCAAGCTAATTCACCCCTCCACTTT
D gene: .
clone size: once
V gene: TRBV6-5
J gene: TRBJ1-6

CDR3 protein: CASSQDKGQGHQRGNEKLFF
CDR3 DNA: TGTGCCAGCAGCCAAGATAAGGGACAGGGGCATCAGAGGGGAAATGAAAAACTGTTTTTT
D gene: TRBD1
clone size: .
V gene: TRBV4-2
J gene: TRBJ1-4

CDR3 protein: CASSLDVSNSNQPQHF
CDR3 DNA: TGTGCCAGCAGCTTAGATGTCAGTAATAGCAATCAGCCCCAGCATTTT
D gene: .
clone size: .
V gene: TRBV7-2
J gene: TRBJ1-5

CDR3 protein: CASGLGTGFYEQYF
CDR3 DNA: TGTGCTAGTGGTTTGGGGACAGGGTTCTACGAGCAGTACTTC
D gene: TRBD1
clone size: once
V gene: TRBV12-5
J gene: TRBJ2-7

CDR3 protein: CASTMGIGDQPQHF
CDR3 DNA: TGTGCCAGCACCATGGGGATAGGGGATCAGCCCCAGCATTTT
D gene: .
clone size: .
V gene: TRBV28
J gene: TRBJ1-5

CDR3 protein: CASSVQGNYGYTF
CDR3 DNA: TGTGCCAGCAGTGTCCAGGGAAACTATGGCTACACCTTC
D gene: .
clone size: .
V gene: TRBV12-3/TRBV12-4
J gene: TRBJ1-2

CDR3 protein: CASSPGQGTWSNYGYTF
CDR3 DNA: TGTGCCAGCTCACCGGGACAGGGGACCTGGTCTAACTATGGCTACACCTTC
D gene: TRBD1
clone size: .
V gene: TRBV18
J gene: TRBJ1-2

CDR3 protein: CASSETGGNQPQHF
CDR3 DNA: TGTGCCAGTAGTGAAACAGGGGGCAATCAGCCCCAGCATTTT
D gene: TRBD1
clone size: .
V gene: TRBV19
J gene: TRBJ1-5

CDR3 protein: CASSRGLGVPNYGYTF
CDR3 DNA: TGTGCCAGCAGTAGAGGACTAGGGGTCCCTAACTATGGCTACACCTTC
D gene: .
clone size: .
V gene: TRBV6-6
J gene: TRBJ1-2

CDR3 protein: CASSLACSNEQFF
CDR3 DNA: TGTGCCAGCAGCTTGGCTTGTAGCAATGAGCAGTTCTTC
D gene: .
clone size: few
V gene: TRBV5-7
J gene: TRBJ2-1

CDR3 protein: CASSQERDSSFNYGYTF
CDR3 DNA: TGCGCCAGCAGCCAGGAAAGGGACAGTTCTTTTAACTATGGCTACACCTTC
D gene: TRBD1
clone size: .
V gene: TRBV4-1
J gene: TRBJ1-2

CDR3 protein: CARDTGSGELFF
CDR3 DNA: TGTGCCAGGGATACAGGGAGCGGGGAGCTGTTTTTT
D gene: .
clone size: .
V gene: TRBV7-9
J gene: TRBJ2-2

CDR3 protein: CASATGVRYGYTF
CDR3 DNA: TGTGCCAGTGCGACAGGGGTGAGGTATGGCTACACCTTC
D gene: TRBD1
clone size: .
V gene: TRBV19
J gene: TRBJ1-2

CDR3 protein: CASSEGLGGADTQYF
CDR3 DNA: TGTGCCAGCAGCGAAGGCCTGGGAGGGGCGGATACGCAGTATTTT
D gene: TRBD2
clone size: few
V gene: TRBV4-2
J gene: TRBJ2-3

CDR3 protein: CASSPVPGGNTGELFF
CDR3 DNA: TGTGCCAGCAGCCCCGTCCCCGGGGGGAACACCGGGGAGCTGTTTTTT
D gene: .
clone size: .
V gene: TRBV7-2
J gene: TRBJ2-2